Shown below are 22 T cell receptor beta chains from a single sample sequenced in a study of T cells in Graves' hyperthyroidism and ophthalmopathy. Amplification yielded TCR beta CDR3 regions, with RNA transcripts as the source. Carried out on the TCR CDR3, a first-round RT-PCR used the HTBI primer set. TCRdb ran MiXCR on the multiplex PCR reads and lists one entry per CDR3 protein. The sample carries about 740,000 distinct CDR3 sequences, 14% recorded once. Material for sequencing was blood. All receptors come from a young woman with Graves' hyperthyroidism.

This clonotype has a count of ten or more. The chain is built from TRBV28 and TRBJ1-1; 10 bases align to TRBD1. V was clipped by 5 bases and J by 4 bases; unmatched bases: 7. This CDR3 has 15 amino acids. In germline, CDR1 is MDHEN, CDR2 SYDVKM. The CDR3 loop is CASSPGQGGATEAFF. In DNA form, the CDR3 reads TGTGCCAGCAGTCCCGGACAGGGGGGGGCCACTGAAGCTTTCTTT. Full variable domain (outside the CDR3, taken from reference TRBV28 and TRBJ1-1): DVKVTQSSRYLVKRTGEKVFLECVQDMDHENMFWYRQDPGLGLRLIYFSYDVKMKEKGDIPEGYSVSREKKERFSLILESASTNQTSMYLCASSPGQGGATEAFFGQGTRLTVV.

This clonotype has more than one count but fewer than ten. The chain is built from TRBV19 and TRBJ2-7, with 12 bases matching TRBD2. The trim removed 2 bases at V and 1 base at J, leaving 0 bases unmatched. CDR3 length: 15 residues. Germline CDR1 is LNHDA and CDR2 is SQIVND (reference sequence). CDR3 amino acids: CASSILAGGSYEQYF. As DNA, the CDR3 is TGTGCCAGTAGTATACTAGCGGGAGGGTCCTACGAGCAGTACTTC.

The rearrangement uses TRBV27 and TRBJ2-7; 10 bases match TRBD2. The CDR3 spans 16 residues. V gave up 8 bases and J gave up 2 bases; unmatched junction bases: 12. Germline V CDR1 and CDR2: MNHEY, SMNVEV (reference sequence). Here the CDR3 DNA reads TGTGCCAGCCGTAGCGGGAGGCCTACAGAAACCTACGAGCAGTACTTC. This translates into CASRSGRPTETYEQYF.

This clonotype was counted many times. In DNA form, the CDR3 reads TGTGCCAGCAGTTTACAAGGACACACCTACGAGCAGTACTTC. Amino acids: CASSLQGHTYEQYF. The V and J genes are TRBV12-3 or TRBV12-4 and TRBJ2-7, with a weak D call TRBD1 (5 bases). Trimming left V 2 bases short and J 2 bases short, with 10 bases between. This CDR3 is 14 amino acids long.

This chain connects TRBV6-1 to TRBJ2-1; D remains ambiguous. The CDR3 totals 11 residues. Germline V lookup: CDR1 MNHNS, CDR2 SASEGT. V lost 4 bases to trimming and J lost 9 bases, with 7 bases between them. The chain's CDR3 is CASSVRIEQFF. CDR3 in DNA: TGTGCCAGCAGTGTTAGGATTGAGCAGTTCTTC.

This clonotype was seen repeatedly, ten times or more. The chain employs TRBV5-5 and TRBJ2-1, with 12 bases identical to TRBD2. V was pared by 3 bases and J by 5 bases, with 6 bases of the junction left unmatched. CDR1 SGHKS and CDR2 YYEKEE come from the germline V gene (reference sequence). The CDR3 covers 16 residues. The CDR3 nucleotides are TGTGCCAGCAGCTCCTGGACTAGCGGGAATCACAATGAGCAGTTCTTC. Translating it yields CASSSWTSGNHNEQFF. Filled out from reference TRBV5-5 and TRBJ2-1, the complete variable domain reads DAGVTQSPTHLIKTRGQQVTLRCSPISGHKSVSWYQQVLGQGPQFIFQYYEKEERGRGNFPDRFSARQFPNYSSELNVNALLLGDSALYLCASSSWTSGNHNEQFFGPGTRLTVL.

This clonotype was found many times. The chain recombines TRBV2 with TRBJ1-2, with 8 bases identical to TRBD1. Germline CDR1 SNHLY, CDR2 FYNNEI. The CDR3 extends over 13 amino acids. Trimming removed 3 bases from V and 4 bases from J; junction bases left unmatched: 1. CDR3 protein: CASSDQGAYGYTF. The CDR3 DNA sequence: TGTGCCAGCAGTGATCAGGGGGCCTATGGCTACACCTTC.

The chain couples TRBV2 to TRBJ1-1; the match to TRBD1 covers 7 bases. V dropped 4 bases and J dropped 0; count of bases not matched to a gene: 8. This CDR3 spans 16 amino acids. In germline, CDR1 is SNHLY, CDR2 FYNNEI. The CDR3 nucleotides are TGTGCCAGCAGTGCGGGCAGGGGGGCCCTGAACACTGAAGCTTTCTTT. It translates to CASSAGRGALNTEAFF.

Many counts were recorded for this clonotype. V and J are TRBV11-2 and TRBJ2-1; D is uncertain. The CDR3 covers 13 residues. The germline gives CDR1 SGHAT, CDR2 FQNNGV. V lost 4 bases to trimming and J lost 2 bases, with 6 bases between them. The CDR3 DNA sequence: TGTGCCAGCAGCTCACCCCCCTACAATGAGCAGTTCTTC. Encoded protein: CASSSPPYNEQFF.

This clonotype appeared many times. J is TRBJ2-1 and V is TRBV6-1, with 10 bases that match TRBD2. Looked up from germline, CDR1 is MNHNS and CDR2 is SASEGT. CDR3 length: 19 residues. V trimming: 5 bases; J trimming: 0 bases; junction bases outside the gene matches: 13. CDR3 nucleotides: TGTGCCAGCAGTCCGAGGACTAGCGGTCCCTCCCGCTCCTACAATGAGCAGTTCTTC. It yields the protein CASSPRTSGPSRSYNEQFF.

This clonotype was seen many times. The chain combines TRBV7-9 with TRBJ2-5, with 11 bases matching TRBD2. V gave up 4 bases and J gave up 4 bases; unmatched junction bases: 5. Germline V gene sequence: CDR1 SEHNR, CDR2 FQNEAQ (reference sequence). The CDR3 length is 15 residues. The CDR3 loop reads CASSSPGLAAETQYF. For the CDR3, the DNA is TGTGCCAGCAGCTCCCCGGGACTAGCGGCAGAGACCCAGTACTTC.

This clonotype was detected only a few times. The chain has TRBV5-1 and TRBJ2-5, with a tentative D call TRBD2 (6 bases). This CDR3 comprises 14 residues. Per germline, CDR1 SGHRS and CDR2 YFSETQ. V shed 0 bases and J shed 6 bases, with 12 bases lying between them. The CDR3 sequence is CASSLVQGGKTQYF. As DNA, the CDR3 is TGCGCCAGCAGCTTGGTTCAGGGCGGGAAGACCCAGTACTTC.

This clonotype has at least ten counts. The rearrangement joins TRBV5-6 to TRBJ1-5; D not certain. Trimming took off 0 bases at V and 4 bases at J, with 14 bases between the two ends. This CDR3 has 16 residues. From germline, CDR1 is SGHDT and CDR2 YYEEEE. The CDR3 region has the DNA TGTGCCAGCAGCTTGGCCGGGCTATCGGTGAATCAGCCCCAGCATTTT. This encodes CASSLAGLSVNQPQHF.

The chain recombines TRBV27 with TRBJ2-7; 7 bases line up with TRBD2. Germline CDR1 reads MNHEY; CDR2 reads SMNVEV (reference sequence). This CDR3 is 14 amino acids long. V lost 2 bases and J lost 4; bases outside the gene matches: 5. Here the CDR3 DNA reads TGTGCCAGCAGTTTAAGTCCGGGAGGATACGAGCAGTACTTC. The encoded protein is CASSLSPGGYEQYF.

The chain uses TRBV6-5 and TRBJ2-1, with 15 bases that match TRBD2. The V gene's germline CDR1 is MNHEY and CDR2 SVGAGI. J was trimmed by 4 bases and V by 0 bases; bases with no gene match: 7. The CDR3 loop spans 19 amino acids. CDR3 sequence (DNA): TGTGCCAGCAGTTACTCGGGACTAGCGGGAGGCCCCATTTACAATGAGCAGTTCTTC. It translates to CASSYSGLAGGPIYNEQFF.

This clonotype was seen repeatedly, ten times or more. The genes are TRBV20-1 and TRBJ2-5, with D tentatively TRBD2 (5 bases). The CDR3 sequence is 12 residues long. Germline V gene lookup returns CDR1 DFQATT and CDR2 SNEGSKA (reference sequence). V was cut by 4 bases and J by 4 bases, with 10 bases left in between. The DNA of the CDR3 is TGCAGTGCTAAACGGGGTGGAGAGACCCAGTACTTC. Translating it yields CSAKRGGETQYF.

The sample holds many counts of this clonotype. V and J are TRBV20-1 and TRBJ1-1, with 8 bases lining up with TRBD1. Germline-derived CDR1 and CDR2 are DFQATT and SNEGSKA (reference sequence). The CDR3 runs to 18 residues. J gave up 6 bases and V 0 bases, and 18 bases lay outside the gene matches. The CDR3 protein is CSARDQGEAGGVGAEAFF. CDR3 bases: TGCAGTGCTAGAGATCAGGGGGAGGCAGGGGGCGTTGGCGCTGAAGCTTTCTTT.

The sample holds one count of this clonotype. A junction end diverges from the germline sequence, so it may reflect a read error. This chain links TRBV5-1 with TRBJ2-5, with D possibly matching TRBD2 (5 bases). Germline-derived CDR1 and CDR2 are SGHRS and YFSETQ. The CDR3 extends over 15 amino acids. CDR3 DNA: TGTGCCAGCAGCTCGGGCCGGGGATACCAAGAGACCCAGTACTTC. Its translation: CASSSGRGYQETQYF.

In its sample, this clonotype was seen a few times. The chain uses TRBV7-2 and TRBJ2-1; possibly TRBD1 for D (6 bases). Between the trimmed V and J ends, which lost 5 bases and 4 bases, there was a span of 18 bases. The germline V gene encodes CDR1 SGHTA and CDR2 FQGNSA. CDR3 length: 16 amino acids. Here the CDR3 DNA reads TGTGCCAGCAGCACACAGGGACGTCTTTTATACAATGAGCAGTTCTTC. Encoded protein: CASSTQGRLLYNEQFF.

This clonotype was observed at least ten times. The gene calls are TRBV24-1 and TRBJ2-3; unclear D gene. The CDR3 consists of 11 residues. Germline values: CDR1 KGHDR, CDR2 SFDVKD. V was shortened by 1 base and J by 6 bases, with 1 base between the two germline ends. The CDR3 sequence is CATSDFDTQYF. The CDR3, as DNA: TGTGCCACCAGTGATTTCGATACGCAGTATTTT.

The chain employs TRBV7-9 and TRBJ1-1, with D possibly TRBD1 on 5 matching bases. The germline V and J ends were trimmed by 1 base and 6 bases, with 9 bases remaining between them. The CDR3 is made up of 13 amino acids. Germline-derived CDR1 and CDR2 are SEHNR and FQNEAQ (reference sequence). In nucleotides, the CDR3 is TGTGCCAGCAGCTTAGTCCAGGGCTCTGAAGCTTTCTTT. This gives the protein CASSLVQGSEAFF.

The chain uses TRBV5-1 and TRBJ2-1; 9 bases are a match to TRBD1. Germline trimming cut 4 bases from V and 7 bases from J; bases unmatched to any gene: 12. The germline gives CDR1 SGHRS, CDR2 YFSETQ. The CDR3 contains 16 residues. DNA of the CDR3: TGCGCCAGCAGCCCCCTCCCCGGGACAGGGTTGAATGAGCAGTTCTTC. As protein: CASSPLPGTGLNEQFF.